This TCR beta chain was recorded in a study of blood T cells in healthy people across ages. Study in general: For every two T cells, template switching captured about one barcoded beta molecule.

Points on this clonotype: What it recognizes is unknown.

Study observations and caveats: Calculation of diversity from one million T cells yielded estimates considered to be underestimates.

Germline assignment: CDR1 MNHEY and CDR2 SMNVEV (reference sequence). This CDR3 has 15 residues. Trimming at V came to 4 bases and at J to 3 bases, leaving 3 bases not matched to a gene. Using a J-beta primer mix together with a sample-barcoded 5' primer, a second PCR was run for about 6 to 11 cycles. MiXCR was run by TCRdb on the 5' RACE reads, yielding one entry per CDR3 protein. The sample yields about 800,000 distinct CDR3 sequences, about half seen once. The sample taken for sequencing was blood. The clonotype comes from a man aged 80 or over in good health. The chain uses TRBV27 and TRBJ2-6, with TRBD1 matching 7 bases. CDR3 in amino acids: CASSSRTGGANVLTF. The DNA for the CDR3 is TGTGCCAGCAGTTCCAGGACAGGTGGGGCCAACGTCCTGACTTTC.